The 2 T cell receptor beta chains in this list originate from one sample, sequenced in a study of vaccination and CD4 T cells after COVID-19. Each CDR3 protein is one row after TCRdb ran MiXCR on the PCR reads. Among 25,000 to 30,000 distinct CDR3 sequences listed, 50% to 65% were seen once. Time point denoted: late sampling 161 to 241 days after vaccination in three convalescent patients. The source was CD4+ T cells from blood, collected about 7 months after SARS-CoV-2 vaccination. The receptors here all came from a human donor who had recovered from COVID-19.

This chain uses TRBV28 with TRBJ2-7; 10 bases match TRBD2. This CDR3 has 14 residues. The trim removed 6 bases at V and 5 bases at J, leaving 7 bases unmatched. Germline assignment: CDR1 MDHEN and CDR2 SYDVKM. The CDR3 loop reads CASRGAGGLHEQYF. Written as DNA, the CDR3 is TGTGCCAGCAGGGGAGCGGGAGGGCTCCACGAGCAGTACTTC.

The chain combines TRBV27 with TRBJ1-1, with D unclear. Trimming pared 8 bases from V and 2 bases from J, leaving 15 bases between. There are 14 residues in the CDR3. The germline V gene has CDR1 MNHEY and CDR2 SMNVEV (reference sequence). For the CDR3, the DNA is TGTGCCAGCTCTCTCCCGAGACCCAACACTGAAGCTTTCTTT. Translated: CASSLPRPNTEAFF.